This T cell receptor (beta chain) was sequenced for a study of blood T cells in healthy people across ages. Whole-study findings and limits: Age advanced and TCR beta diversity per million T cells fell, roughly linearly. Unsorted PBMC material precluded a definitive naive versus antigen-experienced comparison.

Per-sample yields of isolated PBMCs were at least 6 million. Turning to this clonotype: What it binds is not known.

Primers used in a second PCR of roughly 6 to 11 cycles were a sample-barcoded 5' primer and a J-beta primer mix. TCRdb reanalysed the 5' RACE reads using MiXCR and keeps one entry per CDR3 protein. The sample carries roughly 1.7 million distinct CDR3 sequences, roughly 32% recorded once. Material for sequencing was blood. This TCR was sampled from a woman aged 30 to 39 in good health.

The CDR3 loop reads CASTWTGVGYEQYF. DNA of the CDR3: TGTGCCAGCACTTGGACAGGGGTAGGCTACGAGCAGTACTTC. The chain has TRBV11-2 and TRBJ2-5; TRBD1 agrees at 9 bases. Judging by the DNA end, TRBJ2-7 fits better; the J call may be wrong. Germline lookup yields CDR1 SGHAT and CDR2 FQNNGV. This CDR3 comprises 14 residues.